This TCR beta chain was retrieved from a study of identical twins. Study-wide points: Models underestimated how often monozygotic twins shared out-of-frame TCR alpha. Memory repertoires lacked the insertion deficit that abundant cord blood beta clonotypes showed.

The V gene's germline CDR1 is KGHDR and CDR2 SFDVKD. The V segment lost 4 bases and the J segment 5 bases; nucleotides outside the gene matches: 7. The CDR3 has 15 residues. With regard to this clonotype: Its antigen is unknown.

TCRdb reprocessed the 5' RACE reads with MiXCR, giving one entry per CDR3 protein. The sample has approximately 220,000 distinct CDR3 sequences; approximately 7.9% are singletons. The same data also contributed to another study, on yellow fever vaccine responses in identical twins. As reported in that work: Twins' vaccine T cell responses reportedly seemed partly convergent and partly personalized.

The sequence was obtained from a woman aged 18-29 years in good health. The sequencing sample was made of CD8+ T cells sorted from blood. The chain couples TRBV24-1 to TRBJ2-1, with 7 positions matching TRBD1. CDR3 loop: CATSEPGGKNNEQFF. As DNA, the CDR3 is TGTGCCACCAGTGAGCCAGGGGGTAAGAACAATGAGCAGTTCTTC.